One sample yielded the 31 T cell receptor beta chains listed below, sequenced in a study of T cell repertoires in cytomegalovirus infection. These TCRs are of unknown antigen specificity. A single record per CDR3 protein comes from TCRdb applying MiXCR to the reads. There are 110,000 to 150,000 distinct CDR3 sequences in the sample; roughly 32% occur only once, and 45% to 55% lies in the top ten. The sample here was CD8+ T cells from cultured PBMCs, taken from culture after CMV antigen stimulation. The receptors come from a human donor in good health (CMV status not recorded). Some clones in this sample may be carry-over from other donors' samples.

This clonotype occurred many times. V is TRBV4-1 and J is TRBJ2-1, with 10 bases fitting TRBD2. This CDR3 spans 16 amino acids. Germline CDR1 and CDR2: MGHRA and YSYEKL. Germline trimming cut 0 bases from V and 6 bases from J; bases unmatched to any gene: 5. CDR3 nucleotide sequence: TGCGCCAGCAGCCAAGATTGGACTAGCGGCTCCAATGAGCAGTTCTTC. It codes for CASSQDWTSGSNEQFF.

This clonotype appeared a few times. The chain is built from TRBV7-9 and TRBJ2-1; D possibly matches TRBD1 or TRBD2 (6 bases each). Between the trimmed V and J ends, which lost 1 base and 4 bases, there was a span of 14 bases. Germline-derived CDR1 and CDR2 are SEHNR and FQNEAQ (reference sequence). The CDR3 has 16 residues. The CDR3 loop is CASSLGGGPPYNEQFF. The CDR3 DNA follows: TGTGCCAGCAGCTTAGGTGGGGGGCCCCCATACAATGAGCAGTTCTTC.

V is TRBV12-3 or TRBV12-4 and J is TRBJ1-5; D unresolved. The V end lost 3 bases, the J end lost 7 bases, and 7 bases lay between the germline ends. The CDR3 has 12 residues. The CDR3 region has the DNA TGTGCCAGCAGTTTTCCCGGGCAGCCCCAGCATTTT. Amino acid sequence: CASSFPGQPQHF.

At least ten counts were recorded for this clonotype. This chain links TRBV12-3 or TRBV12-4 with TRBJ2-2, with a weak D call TRBD2 (6 bases). Trimming took 5 bases from V and 0 from J, leaving 13 bases between them. CDR3 length: 16 amino acids. The CDR3 here is CASSPRGLSNTGELFF. The CDR3 bases are TGTGCCAGCAGTCCCCGGGGACTCTCGAACACCGGGGAGCTGTTTTTT.

The chain joins TRBV2 to TRBJ1-5; TRBD1 agrees at 8 bases. Germline V lookup: CDR1 SNHLY, CDR2 FYNNEI. J gave up 4 bases and V 10 bases, and 12 bases lay outside the gene matches. This CDR3 region has 15 residues. CDR3 in amino acids: CATASGQGRNQPQHF. The DNA for the CDR3 is TGTGCCACCGCCTCCGGACAGGGCCGAAATCAGCCCCAGCATTTT.

This clonotype was picked up a small number of times. This rearrangement joins TRBV15 to TRBJ2-7, with D possibly matching TRBD2 (6 bases). Trimming shortened V by 0 bases and J by 5 bases, and 17 bases separated the two germline ends. The CDR3 extends over 16 amino acids. From germline, CDR1 is LNHNV and CDR2 YYDKDF (reference sequence). CDR3 sequence: CATSRDLGGKSDEQYF. The CDR3 bases are TGTGCCACCAGCAGAGATTTGGGGGGAAAGTCGGACGAGCAGTACTTC.

This clonotype was picked up many times. The DNA for the CDR3 is TGTGCCACCCAAAGGGTATCGAACACTGAAGCTTTCTTT. Amino acids: CATQRVSNTEAFF. The genes are TRBV13 and TRBJ1-1; D uncertain. The germline CDR1 and CDR2 sequences are PRHDT and FYEKMQ (reference sequence). Trimming shortened V by 10 bases and J by 1 base, and 13 bases separated the two germline ends. CDR3 length equals 13 residues.

This sequence joins TRBV2 and TRBJ2-7, with 9 bases lining up with TRBD2. With V trimmed by 2 bases and J by 5 bases, 4 bases remained unmatched. This CDR3 contains 14 residues. Germline values: CDR1 SNHLY, CDR2 FYNNEI. The CDR3 nucleotides read TGTGCCAGCAGTGAACCGGGACTAGCTGACGAGCAGTACTTC. Translating it yields CASSEPGLADEQYF.

The sample holds a few counts of this clonotype. This sequence joins TRBV19 and TRBJ1-4; 7 positions match TRBD1. Per germline, CDR1 LNHDA and CDR2 SQIVND (reference sequence). V shed 7 bases and J 5 bases; nucleotides not matched to a gene: 7. CDR3 size: 14 residues. The CDR3 protein is CASKPGQKNEKLFF. The CDR3 nucleotides are TGTGCCAGTAAACCGGGACAGAAAAATGAAAAACTGTTTTTT.

This clonotype was seen at least ten times. J is TRBJ1-5 and V is TRBV7-6, with no clear D. Germline-derived CDR1 and CDR2 are SGHVS and FNYEAQ. The CDR3 totals 19 residues. Trimming took 1 base from V and 0 from J, leaving 19 bases between them. The CDR3 DNA reads TGTGCCAGCAGCTTAGACCCGCGGGAGCCCTATCCTAGCAATCAGCCCCAGCATTTT. Translated: CASSLDPREPYPSNQPQHF.

This clonotype was found a few times. In nucleotides, the CDR3 is TGTGCCAGCAGCTTGTATGCGGGGCCTGAGCAGTTCTTC. As protein: CASSLYAGPEQFF. The J gene is TRBJ2-1, the V gene TRBV5-6; possibly TRBD2 for D (6 bases). CDR1 is SGHDT and CDR2 is YYEEEE in the germline V gene. Trimming took 1 base from V and 9 from J, leaving 11 bases between them. The CDR3 is 13 amino acids.

This chain joins TRBV20-1 and TRBJ1-1; D is unclear. The CDR3 loop spans 10 amino acids. Germline V gene lookup returns CDR1 DFQATT and CDR2 SNEGSKA (reference sequence). The ends were cut back, 7 bases at V and 7 bases at J, with 10 bases in the middle. DNA for the CDR3: TGCAGTGGTGGAGAGAATGAAGCTTTCTTT. This codes for CSGGENEAFF.

This chain connects TRBV19 to TRBJ1-6, with D perhaps matching TRBD1 (5 bases). This CDR3 has 15 residues. The germline gives CDR1 LNHDA, CDR2 SQIVND (reference sequence). V lost 5 bases to trimming and J lost 4 bases, with 12 bases between them. The DNA of the CDR3 is TGTGCCAGTAGTGAGGGGCATGGATATAATTCACCCCTCCACTTT. Its translation is CASSEGHGYNSPLHF. The variable domain in full, completed from reference TRBV19 and TRBJ1-6, reads DGGITQSPKYLFRKEGQNVTLSCEQNLNHDAMYWYRQDPGQGLRLIYYSQIVNDFQKGDIAEGYSVSREKKESFPLTVTSAQKNPTAFYLCASSEGHGYNSPLHFGNGTRLTVT.

This chain joins TRBV7-2 and TRBJ1-6; perhaps TRBD1 as D (6 bases). CDR3 length equals 15 residues. The germline V gene encodes CDR1 SGHTA and CDR2 FQGNSA. The V gene lost 1 base and the J gene lost 10 bases, with 14 bases spanning the gap. CDR3 sequence reads: CASSLDPGVLSPLHF. In nucleotides, the CDR3 is TGTGCCAGCAGCTTAGACCCAGGGGTATTATCACCCCTCCACTTT.

This clonotype has only one observation. The chain links TRBV7-4 to TRBJ2-7, with no clear D. V was shortened by 0 bases and J by 4 bases, with 7 bases between the two germline ends. Per germline, CDR1 SGHVT and CDR2 SQSDAQ. This CDR3 has 13 amino acids. The CDR3 DNA reads TGTGCCAGCAGCTTAGCCCAAATATACGAGCAGTACTTC. Its translation: CASSLAQIYEQYF.

This clonotype appeared many times. This sequence joins TRBV7-6 and TRBJ2-3; 8 nucleotides agree with TRBD2. CDR3 length equals 19 residues. The V gene end was trimmed by 6 bases and the J gene end by 0 bases; junction bases not matched to a gene: 17. Germline values: CDR1 SGHVS, CDR2 FNYEAQ. CDR3 in amino acids: CASRPYPGNSGDSTDTQYF. The CDR3 DNA reads as TGTGCCAGCAGACCCTATCCCGGTAATAGCGGGGACAGCACAGATACGCAGTATTTT.

This clonotype was seen once. The chain joins TRBV6-5 to TRBJ2-1; no clear D. V lost 4 bases to trimming and J lost 8 bases, with 12 bases between them. Germline assignment: CDR1 MNHEY and CDR2 SVGAGI. The CDR3 loop spans 13 amino acids. The CDR3 reads CASSSGISDEQFF. The CDR3 region has the DNA TGTGCCAGCAGTTCCGGCATTTCCGATGAGCAGTTCTTC.

The chain uses TRBV6-1 and TRBJ2-3, with 7 bases lining up with TRBD1. CDR1 and CDR2 from the germline V gene are MNHNS and SASEGT. Germline trimming cut 2 bases from V and 3 bases from J; bases unmatched to any gene: 8. CDR3 size: 16 residues. In DNA, the CDR3 is TGTGCCAGCAGTGAACGGAAGGGGGCGGGTACAGATACGCAGTATTTT. Translated, it gives CASSERKGAGTDTQYF.

This clonotype was detected only a few times. The rearrangement joins TRBV6-2 or TRBV6-3 to TRBJ2-1; the D gene is possibly TRBD2 (7 bases). Trimming took 5 bases from V and 2 from J, leaving 13 bases between them. The germline CDR1 and CDR2 sequences are MNHEY and SVGEGT. This CDR3 has 15 residues. CDR3 in amino acids: CASSEGGPAYNEQFF. CDR3 coding DNA: TGTGCCAGCAGTGAGGGGGGGCCCGCCTACAATGAGCAGTTCTTC.

This clonotype was observed many times. The chain uses TRBV27 and TRBJ1-1, with D possibly matching TRBD1 (6 bases). CDR3 length equals 18 residues. The V end was cut by 3 bases, the J end by 1 base, with 21 bases between. Looked up from germline, CDR1 is MNHEY and CDR2 is SMNVEV (reference sequence). This chain's CDR3 is CASSFSALGGGRNTEAFF. For the CDR3, the DNA is TGTGCCAGCAGTTTCTCGGCTTTGGGGGGCGGGCGGAACACTGAAGCTTTCTTT.

This clonotype has more than one count but fewer than ten. V gene TRBV7-6 combines with J gene TRBJ1-4; D ambiguous. Germline CDR1 is SGHVS and CDR2 is FNYEAQ. The CDR3 contains 14 residues. The V and J ends lost 3 bases and 8 bases respectively, with 13 bases between them. CDR3 in DNA: TGTGCCAGCAGCTTTAGTCGGGTGGGCGAAAAACTGTTTTTT. This codes for CASSFSRVGEKLFF.

This clonotype has only a few counts. The rearrangement joins TRBV7-9 to TRBJ2-7, with TRBD1 matching 12 bases. Germline CDR1 and CDR2: SEHNR and FQNEAQ (reference sequence). With 4 bases clipped from V and 7 bases from J, the junction kept 8 bases outside the gene matches. This CDR3 contains 15 residues. The CDR3 spells CASSSPGQGAEEQYF. In DNA, the CDR3 is TGTGCCAGCAGCTCACCGGGACAGGGGGCGGAGGAGCAGTACTTC.

This sequence joins TRBV5-1 and TRBJ2-7; TRBD2 matches 11 bases. The CDR3 length is 16 residues. Per germline, CDR1 SGHRS and CDR2 YFSETQ. Trimming at V came to 4 bases and at J to 1 base, leaving 7 bases not matched to a gene. The CDR3 spells CASSRGTSGTSYEQYF. CDR3 in DNA: TGCGCCAGCAGCCGGGGGACTAGCGGTACATCCTACGAGCAGTACTTC.

This clonotype was recorded once. The V gene is TRBV28, the J gene TRBJ2-7; D call uncertain. The CDR3 has 13 residues. The V gene's germline CDR1 is MDHEN and CDR2 SYDVKM. V was clipped by 7 bases and J by 1 base, with 11 bases between them. The CDR3 reads CASTDRASYEQYF. DNA of the CDR3: TGTGCCAGCACCGACCGGGCTTCCTACGAGCAGTACTTC.

This clonotype occurred a few times. The chain is built from TRBV27 and TRBJ1-5; D possibly corresponds to TRBD1 (5 bases). Trimming removed 5 bases from V and 2 bases from J, with 28 bases in between. This CDR3 region has 20 residues. In germline, CDR1 is MNHEY, CDR2 SMNVEV (reference sequence). DNA for the CDR3: TGTGCCAGCAGTCCCGTGACCGGGACCTCTTACTCGTTGGGCAATCAGCCCCAGCATTTT. It codes for CASSPVTGTSYSLGNQPQHF.

The chain recombines TRBV7-8 with TRBJ1-1; 7 bases are shared with TRBD1. Germline loops: CDR1 SGHVS, CDR2 FQNEAQ. This CDR3 is built from 15 residues. V lost 5 bases and J lost 4; bases outside the gene matches: 10. For the CDR3, the DNA is TGTGCCAGCAGCCACGACAGGGCGGGAGGCACTGAAGCTTTCTTT. Residues: CASSHDRAGGTEAFF.

This clonotype occurred a few times. The chain uses TRBV18 and TRBJ2-1; 10 bases map to TRBD1. The germline V gene encodes CDR1 KGHSH and CDR2 LQKENI. The junction had 4 bases not matched to a gene; V was cut back by 3 bases and J by 5 bases. CDR3 size: 15 residues. CDR3 loop: CASSPGQGIHNEQFF. The CDR3 nucleotides read TGTGCCAGCTCACCGGGACAGGGGATTCACAATGAGCAGTTCTTC.

Only a few counts were recorded for this clonotype. V and J are TRBV7-2 and TRBJ2-5, with 9 bases that match TRBD2. The V gene end was trimmed by 1 base and the J gene end by 3 bases; junction bases not matched to a gene: 6. The CDR3 has 16 residues. The germline V gene has CDR1 SGHTA and CDR2 FQGNSA. The CDR3 loop is CASSLGNSGGEETQYF. The CDR3 DNA sequence: TGTGCCAGCAGCTTAGGAAATAGCGGGGGTGAAGAGACCCAGTACTTC.

This clonotype was seen a handful of times. The CDR3 loop is CASSQTGGKEGNSPLHF. The CDR3 nucleotides read TGTGCCAGCAGTCAGACAGGGGGGAAGGAAGGTAATTCACCCCTCCACTTT. The chain links TRBV6-1 to TRBJ1-6, with TRBD1 identical over 9 bases. CDR3 length: 17 amino acids. The ends lost 5 bases at V and 6 bases at J; junction bases unmatched: 11. Germline values: CDR1 MNHNS, CDR2 SASEGT.

This clonotype was observed a handful of times. This chain links TRBV7-8 with TRBJ2-1; D uncertain. Germline V CDR1 and CDR2: SGHVS, FQNEAQ. CDR3 length: 13 amino acids. The V end lost 8 bases, the J end lost 8 bases, and 16 bases lay between the germline ends. This chain's CDR3 is CASRLYFTDEQFF. CDR3 DNA: TGTGCCAGCCGACTCTACTTTACAGATGAGCAGTTCTTC. The full variable domain, in which reference TRBV7-8 and TRBJ2-1 provide the parts outside the CDR3, is GAGVSQSPRYKVAKRGQDVALRCDPISGHVSLFWYQQALGQGPEFLTYFQNEAQLDKSGLPSDRFFAERPEGSVSTLKIQRTQQEDSAVYLCASRLYFTDEQFFGPGTRLTVL.

The rearrangement joins TRBV11-2 to TRBJ2-7; D gene unclear. Germline V lookup: CDR1 SGHAT, CDR2 FQNNGV. The CDR3 totals 11 residues. Trimming stripped 1 base from V and 4 bases from J, with 2 bases between. As DNA, the CDR3 is TGTGCCAGCAGCTTAGTATACGAGCAGTACTTC. Encoded protein: CASSLVYEQYF. Complete variable domain (other parts from reference TRBV11-2 and TRBJ2-7): EAGVAQSPRYKIIEKRQSVAFWCNPISGHATLYWYQQILGQGPKLLIQFQNNGVVDDSQLPKDRFSAERLKGVDSTLKIQPAKLEDSAVYLCASSLVYEQYFGPGTRLTVT.